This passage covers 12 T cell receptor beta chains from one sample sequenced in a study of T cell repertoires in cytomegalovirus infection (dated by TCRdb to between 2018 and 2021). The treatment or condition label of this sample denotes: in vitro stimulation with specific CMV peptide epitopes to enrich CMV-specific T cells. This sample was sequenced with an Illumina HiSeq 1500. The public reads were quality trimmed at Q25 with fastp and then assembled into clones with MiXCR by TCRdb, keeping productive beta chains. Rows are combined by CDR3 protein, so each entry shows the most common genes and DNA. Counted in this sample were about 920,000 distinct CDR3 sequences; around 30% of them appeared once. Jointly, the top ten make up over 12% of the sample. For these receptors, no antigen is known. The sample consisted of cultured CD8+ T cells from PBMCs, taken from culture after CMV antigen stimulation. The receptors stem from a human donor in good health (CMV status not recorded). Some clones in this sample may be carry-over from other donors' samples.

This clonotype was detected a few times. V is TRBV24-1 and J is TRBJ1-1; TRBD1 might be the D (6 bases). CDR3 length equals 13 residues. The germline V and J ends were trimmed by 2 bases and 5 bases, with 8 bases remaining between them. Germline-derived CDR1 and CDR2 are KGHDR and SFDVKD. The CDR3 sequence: CATSDWTETEAFF. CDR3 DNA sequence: TGTGCCACCAGTGATTGGACAGAAACTGAAGCTTTCTTT.

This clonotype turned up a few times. The CDR3 is CASSLTDRLSYEQYF. In DNA form, the CDR3 reads TGTGCCAGCAGTTTAACGGACAGACTGAGCTACGAGCAGTACTTC. The chain joins TRBV12-3 or TRBV12-4 to TRBJ2-7, with a possible D match to TRBD1 (6 bases). V dropped 2 bases and J dropped 3 bases, with 14 bases sitting between them. This CDR3 region has 15 residues.

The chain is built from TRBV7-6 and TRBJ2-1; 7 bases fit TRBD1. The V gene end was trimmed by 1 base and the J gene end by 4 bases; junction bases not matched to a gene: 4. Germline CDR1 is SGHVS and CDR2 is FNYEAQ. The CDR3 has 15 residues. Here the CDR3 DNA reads TGTGCCAGCAGCTTAGTAGGGACAGAGTACAATGAGCAGTTCTTC. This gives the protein CASSLVGTEYNEQFF.

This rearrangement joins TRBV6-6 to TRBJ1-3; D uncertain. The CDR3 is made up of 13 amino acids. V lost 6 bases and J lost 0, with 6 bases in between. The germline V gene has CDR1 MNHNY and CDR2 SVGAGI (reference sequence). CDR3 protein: CASRDPSGNTIYF. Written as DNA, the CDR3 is TGTGCCAGCAGAGATCCCTCTGGAAACACCATATATTTT.

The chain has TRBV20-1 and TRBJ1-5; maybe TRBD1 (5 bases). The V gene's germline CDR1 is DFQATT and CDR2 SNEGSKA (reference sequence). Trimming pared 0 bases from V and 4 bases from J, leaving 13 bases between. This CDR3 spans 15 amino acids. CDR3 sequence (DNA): TGCAGTGCTAGAGATCCTAATTGGGGGAATCAGCCCCAGCATTTT. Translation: CSARDPNWGNQPQHF.

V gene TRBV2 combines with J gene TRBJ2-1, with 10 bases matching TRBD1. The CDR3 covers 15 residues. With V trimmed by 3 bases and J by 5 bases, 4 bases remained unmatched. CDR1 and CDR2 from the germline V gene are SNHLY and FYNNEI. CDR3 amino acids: CASSDPGQGNNEQFF. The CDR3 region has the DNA TGTGCCAGCAGTGATCCGGGACAGGGGAACAATGAGCAGTTCTTC.

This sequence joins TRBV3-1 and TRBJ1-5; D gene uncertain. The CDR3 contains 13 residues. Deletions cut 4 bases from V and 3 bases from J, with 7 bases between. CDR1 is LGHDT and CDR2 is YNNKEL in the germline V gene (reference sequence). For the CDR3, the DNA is TGTGCCAGCAGCCTCATCGACAATCAGCCCCAGCATTTT. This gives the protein CASSLIDNQPQHF.

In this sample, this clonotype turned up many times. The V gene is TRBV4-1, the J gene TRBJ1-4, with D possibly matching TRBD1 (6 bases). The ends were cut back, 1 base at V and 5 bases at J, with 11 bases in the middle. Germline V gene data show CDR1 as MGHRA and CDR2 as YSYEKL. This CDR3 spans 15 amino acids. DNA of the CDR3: TGCGCCAGCAGCCAAGGGTGGACAGAAAATGAAAAACTGTTTTTT. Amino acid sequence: CASSQGWTENEKLFF.

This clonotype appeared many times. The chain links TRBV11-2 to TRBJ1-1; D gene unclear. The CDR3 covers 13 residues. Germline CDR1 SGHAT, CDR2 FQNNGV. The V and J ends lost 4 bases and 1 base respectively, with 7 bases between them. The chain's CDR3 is CASSYTENTEAFF. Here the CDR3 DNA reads TGTGCCAGCAGCTACACTGAGAACACTGAAGCTTTCTTT.

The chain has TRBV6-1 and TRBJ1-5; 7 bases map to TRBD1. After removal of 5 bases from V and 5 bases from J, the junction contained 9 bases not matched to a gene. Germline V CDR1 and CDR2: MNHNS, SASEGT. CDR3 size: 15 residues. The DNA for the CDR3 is TGTGCCAGCAGTTACCTGGGACAGCTGGATCAGCCCCAGCATTTT. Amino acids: CASSYLGQLDQPQHF.

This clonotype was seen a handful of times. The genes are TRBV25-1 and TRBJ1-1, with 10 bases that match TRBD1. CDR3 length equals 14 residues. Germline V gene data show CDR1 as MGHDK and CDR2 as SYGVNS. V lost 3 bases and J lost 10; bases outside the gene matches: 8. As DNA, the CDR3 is TGTGCCAGCAGTGACCGGACAGGGGGGAAGGCAGCTTTCTTT. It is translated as CASSDRTGGKAAFF.

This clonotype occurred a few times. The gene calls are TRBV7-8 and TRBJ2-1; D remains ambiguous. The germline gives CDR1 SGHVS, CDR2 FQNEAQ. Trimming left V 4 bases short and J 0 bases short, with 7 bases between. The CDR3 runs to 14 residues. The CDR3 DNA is TGTGCCAGCAGCTGGAAAAGCTCCTACAATGAGCAGTTCTTC. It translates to CASSWKSSYNEQFF.